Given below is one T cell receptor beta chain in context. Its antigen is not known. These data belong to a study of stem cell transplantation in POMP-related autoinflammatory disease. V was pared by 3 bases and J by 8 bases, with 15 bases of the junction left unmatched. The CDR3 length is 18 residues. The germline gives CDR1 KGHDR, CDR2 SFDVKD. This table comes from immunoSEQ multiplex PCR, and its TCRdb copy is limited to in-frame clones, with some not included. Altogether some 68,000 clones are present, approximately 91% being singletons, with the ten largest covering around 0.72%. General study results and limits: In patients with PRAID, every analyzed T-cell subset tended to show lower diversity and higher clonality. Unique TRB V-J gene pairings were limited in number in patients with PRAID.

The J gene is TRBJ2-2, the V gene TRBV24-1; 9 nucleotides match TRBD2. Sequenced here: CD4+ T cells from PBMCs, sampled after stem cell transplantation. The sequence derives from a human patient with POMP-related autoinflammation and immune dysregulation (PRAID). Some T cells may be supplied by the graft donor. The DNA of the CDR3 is TGTGCCACCAGTGATCCCTTTTCTCGAGCGGGAGGAGAGGGGGAGCTGTTTTTT. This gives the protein CATSDPFSRAGGEGELFF.